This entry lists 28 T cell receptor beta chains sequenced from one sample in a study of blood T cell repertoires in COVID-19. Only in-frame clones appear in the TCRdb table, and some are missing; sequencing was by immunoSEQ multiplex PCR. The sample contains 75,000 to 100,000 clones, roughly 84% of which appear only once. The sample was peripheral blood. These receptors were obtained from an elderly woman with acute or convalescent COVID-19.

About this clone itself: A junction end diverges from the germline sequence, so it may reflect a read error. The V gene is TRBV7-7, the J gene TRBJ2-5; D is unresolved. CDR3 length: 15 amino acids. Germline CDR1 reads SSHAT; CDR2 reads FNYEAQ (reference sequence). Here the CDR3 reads CASSLAQGTTETQYF. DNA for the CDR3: TGTGCTAGCAGCTTAGCCCAAGGAACGACTGAGACCCAGTACTTC.

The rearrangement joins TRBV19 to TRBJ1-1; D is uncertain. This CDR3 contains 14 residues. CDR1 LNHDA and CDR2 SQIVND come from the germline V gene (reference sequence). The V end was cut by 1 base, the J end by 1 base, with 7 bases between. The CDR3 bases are TGTGCCAGTAGTATAGTGCAAGCGAACACTGAAGCTTTCTTT. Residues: CASSIVQANTEAFF.

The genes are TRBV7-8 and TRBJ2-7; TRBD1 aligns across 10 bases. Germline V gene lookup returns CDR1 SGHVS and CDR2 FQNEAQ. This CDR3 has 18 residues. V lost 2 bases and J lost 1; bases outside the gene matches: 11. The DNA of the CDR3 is TGTGCCAGCAGCTTATCCCAGACAGGGGGCTTCCTTTCCTACGAGCAGTACTTC. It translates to CASSLSQTGGFLSYEQYF.

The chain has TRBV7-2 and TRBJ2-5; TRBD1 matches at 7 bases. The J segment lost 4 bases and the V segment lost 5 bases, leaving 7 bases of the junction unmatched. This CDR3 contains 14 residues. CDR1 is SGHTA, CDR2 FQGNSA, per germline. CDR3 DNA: TGTGCCAGCAGCCCAGGGGACAGTCGAGAGACCCAGTACTTC. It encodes CASSPGDSRETQYF.

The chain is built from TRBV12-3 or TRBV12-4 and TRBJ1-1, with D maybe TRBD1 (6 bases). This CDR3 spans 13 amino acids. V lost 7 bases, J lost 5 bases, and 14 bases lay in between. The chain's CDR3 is CASTPTGTTEAFF. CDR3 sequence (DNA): TGTGCCAGCACCCCGACAGGTACAACTGAAGCTTTCTTT.

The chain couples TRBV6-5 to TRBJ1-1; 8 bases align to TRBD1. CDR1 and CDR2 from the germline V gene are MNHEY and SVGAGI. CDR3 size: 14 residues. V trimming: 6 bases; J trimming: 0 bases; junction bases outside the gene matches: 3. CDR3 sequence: CASRTGQVNTEAFF. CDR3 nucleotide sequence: TGTGCCAGCAGGACGGGACAGGTGAACACTGAAGCTTTCTTT.

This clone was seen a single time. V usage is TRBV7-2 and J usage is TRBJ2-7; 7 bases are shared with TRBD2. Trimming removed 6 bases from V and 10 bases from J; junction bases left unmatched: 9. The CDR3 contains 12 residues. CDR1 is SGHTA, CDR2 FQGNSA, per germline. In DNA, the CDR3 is TGTGCCAGCAGGAGTGAAGCGGGAACCCAGTACTTC. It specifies CASRSEAGTQYF. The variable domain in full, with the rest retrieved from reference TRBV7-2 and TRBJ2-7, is GAGVSQSPSNKVTEKGKDVELRCDPISGHTALYWYRQSLGQGLEFLIYFQGNSAPDKSGLPSDRFSAERTGGSVSTLTIQRTQQEDSAVYLCASRSEAGTQYFGPGTRLTVT.

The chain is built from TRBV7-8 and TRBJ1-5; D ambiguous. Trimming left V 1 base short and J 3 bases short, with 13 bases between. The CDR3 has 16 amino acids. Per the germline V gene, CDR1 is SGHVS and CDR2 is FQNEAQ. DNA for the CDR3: TGTGCCAGCAGCTTAGTGGGCACCCAAACCAATCAGCCCCAGCATTTT. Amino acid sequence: CASSLVGTQTNQPQHF.

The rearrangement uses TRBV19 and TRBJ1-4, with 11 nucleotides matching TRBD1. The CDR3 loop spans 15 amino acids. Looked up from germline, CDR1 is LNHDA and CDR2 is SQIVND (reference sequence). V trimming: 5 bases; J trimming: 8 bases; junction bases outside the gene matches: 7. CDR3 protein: CASSQRTGGAEKLFF. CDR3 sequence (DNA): TGTGCCAGTAGTCAACGGACAGGGGGCGCGGAAAAACTGTTTTTT.

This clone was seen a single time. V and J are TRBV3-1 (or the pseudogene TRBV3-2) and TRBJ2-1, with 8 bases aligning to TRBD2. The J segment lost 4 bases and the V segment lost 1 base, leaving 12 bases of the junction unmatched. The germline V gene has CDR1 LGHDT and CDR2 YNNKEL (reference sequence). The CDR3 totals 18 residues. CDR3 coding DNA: TGTGCCAGCAGCCAAGTTCTAGCGGGCCTAGGGAATTACAATGAGCAGTTCTTC. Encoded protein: CASSQVLAGLGNYNEQFF.

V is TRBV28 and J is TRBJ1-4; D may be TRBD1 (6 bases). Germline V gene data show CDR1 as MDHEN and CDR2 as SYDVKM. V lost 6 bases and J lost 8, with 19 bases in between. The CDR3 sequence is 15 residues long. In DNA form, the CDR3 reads TGTGCCAGCAGCTCGCCGTTGGGGGCTTGGGAAAAACTGTTTTTT. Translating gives CASSSPLGAWEKLFF.

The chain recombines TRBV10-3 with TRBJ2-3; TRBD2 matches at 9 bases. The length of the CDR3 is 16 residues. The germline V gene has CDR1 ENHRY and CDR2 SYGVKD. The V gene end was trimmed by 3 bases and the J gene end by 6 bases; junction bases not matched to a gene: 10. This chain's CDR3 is CAISENSGGNADTQYF. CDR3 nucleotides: TGTGCCATCAGTGAAAATAGCGGGGGAAACGCGGATACGCAGTATTTT.

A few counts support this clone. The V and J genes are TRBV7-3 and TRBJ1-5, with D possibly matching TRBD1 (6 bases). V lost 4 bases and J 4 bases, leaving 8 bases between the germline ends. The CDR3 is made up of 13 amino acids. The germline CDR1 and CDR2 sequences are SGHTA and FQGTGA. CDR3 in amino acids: CASSWDTNQPQHF. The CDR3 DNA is TGTGCCAGCAGCTGGGACACTAATCAGCCCCAGCATTTT.

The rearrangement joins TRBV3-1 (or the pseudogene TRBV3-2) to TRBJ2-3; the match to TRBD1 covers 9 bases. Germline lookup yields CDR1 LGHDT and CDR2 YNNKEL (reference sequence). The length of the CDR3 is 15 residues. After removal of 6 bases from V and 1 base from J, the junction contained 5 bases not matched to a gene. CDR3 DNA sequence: TGTGCCAGCAGACCCCGGGACAGGGGCACAGATACGCAGTATTTT. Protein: CASRPRDRGTDTQYF.

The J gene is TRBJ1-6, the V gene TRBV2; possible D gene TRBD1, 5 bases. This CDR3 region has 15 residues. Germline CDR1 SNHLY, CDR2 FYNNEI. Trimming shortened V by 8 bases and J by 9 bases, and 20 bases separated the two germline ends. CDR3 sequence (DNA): TGTGCCAGCGTTGGGGGGGGAACCTTGAGTTCACCCCTCCACTTT. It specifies CASVGGGTLSSPLHF. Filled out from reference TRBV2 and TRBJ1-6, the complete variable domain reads EPEVTQTPSHQVTQMGQEVILRCVPISNHLYFYWYRQILGQKVEFLVSFYNNEISEKSEIFDDQFSVERPDGSNFTLKIRSTKLEDSAMYFCASVGGGTLSSPLHFGNGTRLTVT.

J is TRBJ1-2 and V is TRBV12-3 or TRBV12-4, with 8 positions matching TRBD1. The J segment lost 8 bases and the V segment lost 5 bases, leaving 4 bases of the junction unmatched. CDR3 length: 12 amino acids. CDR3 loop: CASSRQGMGYTF. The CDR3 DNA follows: TGTGCCAGCAGTCGACAGGGGATGGGCTACACCTTC.

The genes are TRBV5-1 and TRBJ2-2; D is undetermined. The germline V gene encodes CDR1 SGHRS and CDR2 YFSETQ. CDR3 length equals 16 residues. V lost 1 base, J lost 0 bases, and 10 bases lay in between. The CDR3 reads CASSLRPDTNTGELFF. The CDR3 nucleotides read TGCGCCAGCAGCTTGAGGCCAGACACGAACACCGGGGAGCTGTTTTTT.

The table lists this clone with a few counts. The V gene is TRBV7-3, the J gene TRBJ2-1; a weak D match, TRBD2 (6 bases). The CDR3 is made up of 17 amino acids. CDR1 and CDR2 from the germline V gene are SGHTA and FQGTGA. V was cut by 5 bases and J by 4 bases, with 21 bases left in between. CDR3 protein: CASSPGLSRSQYNEQFF. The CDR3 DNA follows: TGTGCCAGCAGCCCTGGACTATCCCGCTCCCAATACAATGAGCAGTTCTTC.

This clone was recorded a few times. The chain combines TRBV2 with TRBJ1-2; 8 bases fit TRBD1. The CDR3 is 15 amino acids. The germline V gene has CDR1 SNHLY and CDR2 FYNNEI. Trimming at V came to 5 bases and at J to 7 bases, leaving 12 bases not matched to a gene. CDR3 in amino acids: CASSLGQEGSGGYTF. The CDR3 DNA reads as TGTGCCAGCAGTTTGGGACAGGAGGGTTCTGGTGGCTACACCTTC.

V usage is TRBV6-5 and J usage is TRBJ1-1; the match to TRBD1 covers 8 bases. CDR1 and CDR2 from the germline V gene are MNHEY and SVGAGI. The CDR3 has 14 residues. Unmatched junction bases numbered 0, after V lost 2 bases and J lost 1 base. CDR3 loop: CASSYGTGNTEAFF. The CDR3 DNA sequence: TGTGCCAGCAGTTACGGGACAGGGAACACTGAAGCTTTCTTT.

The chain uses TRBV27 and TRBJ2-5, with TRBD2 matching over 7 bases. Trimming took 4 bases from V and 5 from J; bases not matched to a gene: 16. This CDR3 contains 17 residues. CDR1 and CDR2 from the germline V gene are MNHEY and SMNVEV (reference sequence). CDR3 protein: CASSSRASGRHKETQYF. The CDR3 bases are TGTGCCAGCAGTTCACGGGCTAGCGGCCGCCATAAGGAGACCCAGTACTTC.

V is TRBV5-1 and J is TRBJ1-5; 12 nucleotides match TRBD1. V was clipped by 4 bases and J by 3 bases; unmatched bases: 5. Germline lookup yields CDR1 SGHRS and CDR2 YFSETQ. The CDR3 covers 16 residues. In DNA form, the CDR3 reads TGCGCCAGCAGCGGCGGGACAGGGGGCGTCAATCAGCCCCAGCATTTT. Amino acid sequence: CASSGGTGGVNQPQHF.

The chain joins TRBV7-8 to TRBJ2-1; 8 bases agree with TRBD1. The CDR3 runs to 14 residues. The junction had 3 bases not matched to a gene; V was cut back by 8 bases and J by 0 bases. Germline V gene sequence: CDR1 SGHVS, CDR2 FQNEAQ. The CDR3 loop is CASAQGASYNEQFF. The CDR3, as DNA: TGTGCCAGCGCCCAGGGGGCCTCCTACAATGAGCAGTTCTTC.

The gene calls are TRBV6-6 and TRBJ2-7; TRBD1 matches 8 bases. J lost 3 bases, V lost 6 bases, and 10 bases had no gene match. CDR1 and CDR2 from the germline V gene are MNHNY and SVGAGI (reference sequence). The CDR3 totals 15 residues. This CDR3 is CASSLTGEGSYEQYF. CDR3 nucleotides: TGTGCCAGCAGCTTGACAGGGGAAGGGAGCTACGAGCAGTACTTC.

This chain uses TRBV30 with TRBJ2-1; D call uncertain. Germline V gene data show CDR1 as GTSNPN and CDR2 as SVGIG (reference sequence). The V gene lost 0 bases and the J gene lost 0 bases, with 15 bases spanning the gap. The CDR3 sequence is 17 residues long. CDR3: CAWSVLKRLSSYNEQFF. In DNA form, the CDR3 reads TGTGCCTGGAGTGTACTGAAGCGCCTGAGCTCCTACAATGAGCAGTTCTTC.

The CDR3 protein is CASSFDREAEAFF. The CDR3 coding sequence is TGTGCCAGCAGCTTTGACAGGGAGGCTGAAGCTTTCTTT. This rearrangement joins TRBV11-3 to TRBJ1-1; 7 bases line up with TRBD1. With 3 bases clipped from V and 6 bases from J, the junction kept 4 bases outside the gene matches. This CDR3 has 13 residues. The germline gives CDR1 SGHNT, CDR2 YENEEA.

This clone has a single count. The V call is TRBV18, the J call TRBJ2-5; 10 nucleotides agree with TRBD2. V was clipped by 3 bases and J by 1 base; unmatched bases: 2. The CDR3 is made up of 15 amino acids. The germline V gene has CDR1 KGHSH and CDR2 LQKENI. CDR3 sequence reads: CASSPRTSGQETQYF. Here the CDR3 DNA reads TGTGCCAGCTCACCCCGGACTAGCGGCCAAGAGACCCAGTACTTC.

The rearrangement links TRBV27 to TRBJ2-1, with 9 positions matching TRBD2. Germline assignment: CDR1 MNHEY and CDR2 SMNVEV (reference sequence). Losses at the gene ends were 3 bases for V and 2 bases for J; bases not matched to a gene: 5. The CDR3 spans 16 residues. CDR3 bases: TGTGCCAGCAGTTTTTCGGCGGGAGGGGCCTACAATGAGCAGTTCTTC. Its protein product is CASSFSAGGAYNEQFF.